The next 19 T cell receptor beta chains were all read from a single sample in a study of type 1 regulatory T cells (dated by TCRdb to the early 2020s). General study outcomes and caveats: Compared with non-Tr1 cells, Tr1 cells had a narrower TCR repertoire, and the study took this difference to reflect clonal expansion driven by alloantigen.

The instrument was an Illumina MiSeq. TCRdb trimmed public reads at Q25 via fastp, called clones via MiXCR and kept in-frame beta chains. Every entry covers one CDR3 protein and lists the most common genes and DNA from its rows. A total of 65,000 to 80,000 distinct CDR3 sequences appear in this sample, around 21% of them only once. 7% to 10% of the sample is held by the ten biggest clonotypes. These receptors are not linked to any known antigen. Specimen: cultured type 1 regulatory T (Tr1) cells, either the whole culture or a sorted fraction (not recorded which). Interpreted using the paper, the cell subset or site label stands for: type 1 regulatory T cells sorted from the T-allo10 product. The origin of the receptors is a human donor in good health.

The rearrangement links TRBV30 to TRBJ1-6; D unresolved. V dropped 4 bases and J dropped 8 bases, with 9 bases sitting between them. The CDR3 extends over 12 amino acids. The germline CDR1 and CDR2 sequences are GTSNPN and SVGIG (reference sequence). The DNA for the CDR3 is TGTGCCTGGACCATCAAGCATTCACCCCTCCACTTT. Residues: CAWTIKHSPLHF.

V usage is TRBV10-3 and J usage is TRBJ1-2; no definite D call. V was clipped by 0 bases and J by 3 bases, with 20 bases between them. CDR1 ENHRY and CDR2 SYGVKD come from the germline V gene. The CDR3 consists of 18 residues. The CDR3 region has the DNA TGTGCCATCAGTGAGTCGTGGGCCAAGACCACCCACTACTATGGCTACACCTTC. Translating gives CAISESWAKTTHYYGYTF.

This rearrangement joins TRBV5-1 to TRBJ1-1; 8 nucleotides align to TRBD1. Trimming took 3 bases from V and 0 from J; bases not matched to a gene: 4. Germline V lookup: CDR1 SGHRS, CDR2 YFSETQ. The CDR3 length is 15 residues. CDR3 sequence reads: CASSSPTGVNTEAFF. In nucleotides, the CDR3 is TGCGCCAGCAGCTCCCCGACAGGGGTGAACACTGAAGCTTTCTTT.

J is TRBJ2-2 and V is TRBV5-1, with TRBD2 identical over 8 bases. The CDR3 length is 15 residues. Germline V lookup: CDR1 SGHRS, CDR2 YFSETQ. V lost 4 bases and J lost 5; bases outside the gene matches: 7. CDR3 sequence: CASSPGTSKTGELFF. The CDR3 coding sequence is TGCGCCAGCAGCCCCGGGACTAGTAAGACCGGGGAGCTGTTTTTT. Together with reference TRBV5-1 and TRBJ2-2, the CDR3 gives the full variable domain: KAGVTQTPRYLIKTRGQQVTLSCSPISGHRSVSWYQQTPGQGLQFLFEYFSETQRNKGNFPGRFSGRQFSNSRSEMNVSTLELGDSALYLCASSPGTSKTGELFFGEGSRLTVL.

This clonotype was seen a few times. This rearrangement joins TRBV2 to TRBJ1-6; 7 nucleotides line up with TRBD1. CDR3 size: 11 residues. The V segment lost 4 bases and the J segment 15 bases; nucleotides outside the gene matches: 3. Germline CDR1 and CDR2: SNHLY and FYNNEI. The CDR3 DNA follows: TGTGCCAGCAGTGTCCGGGACAGCCTCCACTTT. This translates into CASSVRDSLHF.

The chain has TRBV5-1 and TRBJ2-7; 7 bases map to TRBD2. The V gene end was trimmed by 4 bases and the J gene end by 6 bases; junction bases not matched to a gene: 7. This CDR3 has 13 residues. Germline V gives CDR1 SGHRS, CDR2 YFSETQ. The CDR3 bases are TGCGCCAGCAGCAGCCCCTCGGGAGGCGAGCAGTACTTC. Protein sequence: CASSSPSGGEQYF.

Only a few counts were recorded for this clonotype. This chain links TRBV19 with TRBJ1-1; a possible D gene is TRBD1 (5 bases). The CDR3 is 12 amino acids. V lost 6 bases to trimming and J lost 4 bases, with 9 bases between them. The germline gives CDR1 LNHDA, CDR2 SQIVND (reference sequence). CDR3 loop: CASRTDGTEAFF. The CDR3, as DNA: TGTGCCAGTAGGACAGACGGCACTGAAGCTTTCTTT. The full variable domain, its missing parts supplied by reference TRBV19 and TRBJ1-1, is DGGITQSPKYLFRKEGQNVTLSCEQNLNHDAMYWYRQDPGQGLRLIYYSQIVNDFQKGDIAEGYSVSREKKESFPLTVTSAQKNPTAFYLCASRTDGTEAFFGQGTRLTVV.

This clonotype came up many times. The chain couples TRBV7-2 to TRBJ2-7; TRBD2 matches 11 bases. V gave up 5 bases and J gave up 3 bases; unmatched junction bases: 12. The germline V gene has CDR1 SGHTA and CDR2 FQGNSA. The CDR3 has 17 amino acids. Here the CDR3 DNA reads TGTGCCAGCAGCCCCACTCACTCTAGCGGGGGGTACTACGAGCAGTACTTC. Protein product: CASSPTHSSGGYYEQYF.

This clonotype has only a few counts. The chain has TRBV20-1 and TRBJ1-5, with 8 bases lining up with TRBD1. Germline values: CDR1 DFQATT, CDR2 SNEGSKA (reference sequence). This CDR3 spans 12 amino acids. Trimming at V came to 4 bases and at J to 7 bases, leaving 3 bases not matched to a gene. DNA of the CDR3: TGCAGTGCTATACAGGGGGACCAGCCCCAGCATTTT. Encoded protein: CSAIQGDQPQHF.

Only a few counts were recorded for this clonotype. The rearrangement links TRBV24-1 to TRBJ2-1; weak D call: TRBD1 (6 bases). Germline V gene lookup returns CDR1 KGHDR and CDR2 SFDVKD. V shed 5 bases and J shed 7 bases, with 11 bases lying between them. This CDR3 is 13 amino acids long. CDR3 DNA: TGTGCCACCAGTGGGGCAGGGGCAAATGAGCAGTTCTTC. Its translation: CATSGAGANEQFF.

V is TRBV6-1 and J is TRBJ1-1; maybe TRBD1 (6 bases). The CDR3 is 16 amino acids. From germline, CDR1 is MNHNS and CDR2 SASEGT. V was trimmed by 2 bases and J by 5 bases, leaving 18 bases between them. CDR3 residues: CASSELPGAPSTEAFF. CDR3 nucleotide sequence: TGTGCCAGCAGTGAATTGCCAGGGGCGCCGAGTACTGAAGCTTTCTTT.

This chain joins TRBV24-1 and TRBJ1-2; 7 bases map to TRBD1. There are 14 residues in the CDR3. Germline V gene data show CDR1 as KGHDR and CDR2 as SFDVKD. J lost 4 bases, V lost 3 bases, and 4 bases had no gene match. The CDR3 DNA is TGTGCCACCAGTGATAAGGGACAGTCCTATGGCTACACCTTC. Amino acid sequence: CATSDKGQSYGYTF.

This clonotype was observed a few times. The V gene is TRBV29-1, the J gene TRBJ1-1, with a possible D match to TRBD1 (5 bases). Germline V CDR1 and CDR2: SQVTM, ANQGSEA. This CDR3 is 14 amino acids long. V dropped 3 bases and J dropped 10 bases, with 21 bases sitting between them. CDR3 sequence (DNA): TGCAGCGTTGATCTCGACGGCGGGACCGTTGGAGCTTTCTTT. Its protein product is CSVDLDGGTVGAFF. Drawing the rest from reference TRBV29-1 and TRBJ1-1, the complete variable domain is SAVISQKPSRDICQRGTSLTIQCQVDSQVTMMFWYRQQPGQSLTLIATANQGSEATYESGFVIDKFPISRPNLTFSTLTVSNMSPEDSSIYLCSVDLDGGTVGAFFGQGTRLTVV.

V is TRBV20-1 and J is TRBJ2-1, with TRBD2 identical over 10 bases. The CDR3 length is 13 residues. Per germline, CDR1 DFQATT and CDR2 SNEGSKA (reference sequence). CDR3: CSRVAGGGNEQFF. The CDR3 DNA sequence: TGCAGCCGAGTAGCGGGAGGAGGTAACGAGCAGTTCTTC.

The rearrangement links TRBV20-1 to TRBJ2-3; D possibly corresponds to TRBD2 (5 bases). The V gene's germline CDR1 is DFQATT and CDR2 SNEGSKA (reference sequence). The CDR3 totals 15 residues. V was shortened by 0 bases and J by 0 bases, with 10 bases between the two germline ends. CDR3 residues: CSAREEAVSTDTQYF. The CDR3 DNA reads TGCAGTGCTAGAGAGGAGGCGGTGAGCACAGATACGCAGTATTTT.

V and J are TRBV5-1 and TRBJ2-1; 8 bases map to TRBD1. The CDR3 extends over 15 amino acids. Germline CDR1 reads SGHRS; CDR2 reads YFSETQ. V lost 4 bases to trimming and J lost 6 bases; unmatched junction nucleotides: 9. CDR3 DNA: TGCGCCAGCAGCCCAGGGACAGGAGGTGCCAATGAGCAGTTCTTC. The encoded protein is CASSPGTGGANEQFF. Filled out from reference TRBV5-1 and TRBJ2-1, the complete variable domain reads KAGVTQTPRYLIKTRGQQVTLSCSPISGHRSVSWYQQTPGQGLQFLFEYFSETQRNKGNFPGRFSGRQFSNSRSEMNVSTLELGDSALYLCASSPGTGGANEQFFGPGTRLTVL.

This clonotype was observed many times. The V gene is TRBV5-1, the J gene TRBJ2-6, with 8 bases identical to TRBD1. J gave up 1 base and V 1 base, and 4 bases lay outside the gene matches. Germline V lookup: CDR1 SGHRS, CDR2 YFSETQ. The CDR3 totals 17 residues. DNA of the CDR3: TGCGCCAGCAGCTTGCAGGGGGCGCAATCTGGGGCCAACGTCCTGACTTTC. Protein: CASSLQGAQSGANVLTF.

V and J are TRBV2 and TRBJ2-3; the D gene is possibly TRBD2 (6 bases). V dropped 3 bases and J dropped 6 bases, with 7 bases sitting between them. This CDR3 contains 12 residues. Looked up from germline, CDR1 is SNHLY and CDR2 is FYNNEI. The CDR3 DNA follows: TGTGCCAGCAGTGATCGGGGGGATACGCAGTATTTT. Protein: CASSDRGDTQYF.

The rearrangement links TRBV3-1 to TRBJ2-5, with TRBD2 matching over 10 bases. Trimming took 0 bases from V and 1 from J; bases not matched to a gene: 5. This CDR3 contains 17 residues. CDR1 and CDR2 (germline): LGHDT, YNNKEL (reference sequence). The CDR3 is CASSQEKLAGVQETQYF. The CDR3 region has the DNA TGTGCCAGCAGCCAAGAGAAGCTAGCGGGAGTCCAAGAGACCCAGTACTTC.